A selection of T cell receptor beta chains follows, all from one sample in a study of T cell responses to AZD1222 COVID-19 vaccine. Clones were read by immunoSEQ multiplex PCR, and TCRdb kept only the in-frame ones, dropping some. Of almost 35,000 clones in the sample, about 88% were seen once. The sample in question was peripheral blood, obtained on day 0 of AZD1222 vaccination. The receptors come from an adult in good health. Each CDR3 is given without its conserved first and last residue.

v_call	j_call	cdr3_aa
TRBV27	TRBJ2-7	ASTDPGRDEQY
TRBV9	TRBJ2-3	ASSVGQVSTDTQY
TRBV6-2/TRBV6-3	TRBJ2-1	ASSYNLERGALF
TRBV12-3/TRBV12-4	TRBJ1-1	ASSSIQGNEAF
TRBV5-6	TRBJ2-1	ASSLERGGAYNEQF
TRBV27	TRBJ2-7	ASSWGTGGFEQY
TRBV5-1	TRBJ2-2	ASSLSGFTGELF
TRBV28	TRBJ2-7	ASRLGTSGYYEQY
TRBV6-2/TRBV6-3	TRBJ1-1	ASSYMHEAF
TRBV5-1	TRBJ2-2	ASRSGTSAGELF
TRBV5-4	TRBJ1-2	ASSSTDRGHEGYT
TRBV18	TRBJ2-5	ASSPGLAERTQY
TRBV5-4	TRBJ2-2	ASSFWGARMAGELF
TRBV11-2	TRBJ2-7	ASSTGTSSYEQY
TRBV10-1	TRBJ2-7	ASSESGQGASYEQY
TRBV28	TRBJ1-5	ASRPIRKGVNQPQH
TRBV6-1	TRBJ2-5	ASSEDQLETQY
TRBV6-2/TRBV6-3	TRBJ2-4	ASSYSDSGIQY
TRBV10-1	TRBJ2-1	ASSRVRWRGGEQF
TRBV28	TRBJ1-2	ASSFAAVNYGYT
TRBV6-5	TRBJ2-5	ASKLSLGHQETQY
TRBV14	TRBJ2-7	ASSPTDSSYEQY
TRBV6-5	TRBJ1-2	ASSPGLNYGYT
TRBV5-1	TRBJ2-7	ASQQMPGQSSYEQY